Each of the 4 T cell receptor beta chains below was sequenced from the same sample in a study of shared clonotypes between healthy human individuals. The method was immunoSEQ multiplex PCR; TCRdb's version includes in-frame clones alone and lacks a portion of them. The sample yields roughly 890,000 clones, roughly 92% seen once. CD45RO-negative, CCR7-positively selected cells formed the naive CD8 fraction, excluding terminally differentiated effector memory CD45RA+ cells. The specimen was naive CD8+ T cells sorted from blood. The receptors originated from a man aged 25 to 40 in good health.

This chain connects TRBV5-1 to TRBJ2-5, with 11 nucleotides matching TRBD1. Unmatched junction bases numbered 3, after V lost 3 bases and J lost 2 bases. Germline CDR1 and CDR2: SGHRS and YFSETQ. CDR3 length: 15 residues. CDR3 in DNA: TGCGCCAGCAGCTCCGGGGACAGGGGGCAAGAGACCCAGTACTTC. Protein product: CASSSGDRGQETQYF.

The chain joins TRBV11-2 to TRBJ1-2, with 8 positions matching TRBD1. V lost 4 bases, J lost 0 bases, and 4 bases stayed unmatched. CDR3 length: 15 amino acids. Germline values: CDR1 SGHAT, CDR2 FQNNGV. The CDR3 nucleotides are TGTGCCAGCAGCTACGGACAGGGAGCTAACTATGGCTACACCTTC. This encodes CASSYGQGANYGYTF. Complete variable domain (other parts from reference TRBV11-2 and TRBJ1-2): EAGVAQSPRYKIIEKRQSVAFWCNPISGHATLYWYQQILGQGPKLLIQFQNNGVVDDSQLPKDRFSAERLKGVDSTLKIQPAKLEDSAVYLCASSYGQGANYGYTFGSGTRLTVV.

The V call is TRBV6-5, the J call TRBJ2-2; TRBD2 is a possible D gene (6 bases). This CDR3 spans 13 amino acids. Germline values: CDR1 MNHEY, CDR2 SVGAGI. Trimming pared 6 bases from V and 6 bases from J, leaving 11 bases between. CDR3 sequence (DNA): TGTGCCAGCAGCCAGACTAGTCCCGGGGAGCTGTTTTTT. Its translation is CASSQTSPGELFF.

The V and J genes are TRBV10-2 and TRBJ1-2; D ambiguous. V gave up 10 bases and J gave up 1 base, with 7 bases separating them. Germline loops: CDR1 WSHSY, CDR2 SAAADI. The CDR3 sequence is 11 residues long. The CDR3 spells CAIVGNYGYTF. The CDR3 region has the DNA TGCGCCATAGTCGGTAACTATGGCTACACCTTC.